This T cell receptor beta chain was sequenced for a study of human T cells and chemical hapten exposure. Overall study context: Small pooled library volume differences mainly caused per-sample TCR yield variation.

To note about this clonotype: What it recognizes is unknown. This may come from a read error, since a much larger clone is one base off.

Notes on the study in general: The number of TCRs over 1 in 1000 frequency stayed unchanged after DPC.

Looked up from germline, CDR1 is SGHRS and CDR2 is YFSETQ. The CDR3 has 14 amino acids. TCRdb used MiXCR to reprocess the RACE reads, holding one entry per CDR3 protein. The table includes about 380,000 distinct CDR3 sequences, 4.8% detected once. The time point was: patch test 1, 2 weeks after DPC sensitization. Specified treatment: therapeutic diphenylcyclopropenone sensitization with weekly scalp DPC. The rearrangement links TRBV5-1 to TRBJ2-7; D is possibly TRBD2 (6 bases). Here the sequenced sample was whole blood, taken in connection with sensitization to the hapten diphenylcyclopropenone (DPC). This TCR came from a woman aged 45-65 years with alopecia areata. Some clones in this sample may be carry-over from other donors' samples. CDR3 loop: CASGLEGTGYEQYF. CDR3 DNA: TGCGCCAGCGGCTTGGAGGGGACTGGCTACGAGCAGTACTTC. The variable domain in full, completed from reference TRBV5-1 and TRBJ2-7, reads KAGVTQTPRYLIKTRGQQVTLSCSPISGHRSVSWYQQTPGQGLQFLFEYFSETQRNKGNFPGRFSGRQFSNSRSEMNVSTLELGDSALYLCASGLEGTGYEQYFGPGTRLTVT.